These T cell receptor beta chains were read from a single sample in a study of T cells expressing NK-cell markers. TCRdb derives one entry per CDR3 protein from the 5' RACE reads, leaving out DNA. Its table records 250,000 or so distinct CDR3 sequences. Source material: blood T cells: a sorted CD56 or NKG2C T cell subset, CD4+ or CD8+ T cells, or bulk PBMC T cells (not recorded which). Every receptor here comes from a woman aged 18-70 years in good health. The CDR3 runs from the conserved cysteine through the conserved F or W.

>TRBV20-1|TRBJ1-6
CSARDSGGSGSPLHF
>TRBV6-5|TRBJ2-7
CASSYSTSGSGPSSYEQYF
>TRBV9|TRBJ1-3
CASSGAGQGRNTIYF
>TRBV20-1|TRBJ1-1
CSARDPARVNTEAFF
>TRBV21-1|TRBJ2-6
CASSNLEPSGQAGANVLTF
>TRBV18|TRBJ2-1
CASSPPGGARNEQFF
>TRBV12-3/TRBV12-4|TRBJ2-7
CASSADRAAYEQYF
>TRBV14|TRBJ1-2
CASSQGTWGNYGYTF
>TRBV12-3/TRBV12-4|TRBJ1-2
CASIYTGTGNGYTF
>TRBV27|TRBJ2-7
CASSSGHGTYEQYF
>TRBV7-2|TRBJ1-1
CASSIKGKTEAFF
>TRBV11-2|TRBJ2-1
CASSLNAANNEQFF
>TRBV19|TRBJ2-2
CASTRDRGVRTGELFF
>TRBV5-1|TRBJ2-2
CASTGQGGVTGELFF
>TRBV18|TRBJ2-5
CASSPSTGYETQYF
>TRBV20-1|TRBJ2-5
CSAIHTGETQYF